The 32 T cell receptor beta chains given below trace back to one sample, sequenced in a study of monozygotic twins with inflammatory bowel disease. TCRdb re-analyzed the 5' RACE reads; it lists each CDR3 protein once, without DNA. In all, the sample yields some 160,000 distinct CDR3 sequences. The specimen sequenced was blood. The receptors were sampled from a human donor with ulcerative colitis or Crohn's disease, or a healthy co-twin of an affected twin (not recorded which).

This chain joins TRBV7-9 and TRBJ2-1; TCRdb returns TRBD2, unconfirmable since there is no DNA. Germline CDR1 reads SEHNR; CDR2 reads FQNEAQ (reference sequence). The CDR3 length is 16 residues. This CDR3 is CASSPPLAGGYNEQFF.

J is TRBJ1-2 and V is TRBV5-1; no DNA is available, so the TRBD1 call from TCRdb remains unchecked. The germline V gene has CDR1 SGHRS and CDR2 YFSETQ. The length of the CDR3 is 13 residues. This CDR3 is CASSLTGDQGYTF.

The chain links TRBV3-1 to TRBJ2-1; the TCRdb D gene call, TRBD1, has no DNA to confirm it. Germline CDR1 reads LGHDT; CDR2 reads YNNKEL (reference sequence). The CDR3 is made up of 13 amino acids. CDR3 residues: CASSQGQYNEQFF.

J is TRBJ1-6 and V is TRBV5-1; TCRdb outputs TRBD1, but without DNA this stays unchecked. Germline assignment: CDR1 SGHRS and CDR2 YFSETQ. The CDR3 has 14 residues. The CDR3 loop is CASSPDRGGSPLHF.

The V and J genes are TRBV20-1 and TRBJ1-4; TCRdb outputs TRBD1, but without DNA this stays unchecked. The CDR3 contains 14 residues. Germline assignment: CDR1 DFQATT and CDR2 SNEGSKA (reference sequence). The CDR3 here is CSARAFKQAGIPFF.

The chain joins TRBV2 to TRBJ2-5; absent DNA, TCRdb's TRBD1 call cannot be checked. This CDR3 comprises 15 residues. Germline assignment: CDR1 SNHLY and CDR2 FYNNEI. The CDR3: CASRTRDQGGGTQYF.

This chain uses TRBV7-3 with TRBJ1-2; TCRdb's D gene call, TRBD1, goes unchecked for lack of DNA. CDR1 and CDR2 from the germline V gene are SGHTA and FQGTGA. This CDR3 comprises 15 residues. CDR3 amino acids: CASSSGQAGNYGYTF.

This rearrangement joins TRBV14 to TRBJ2-6. CDR1 SGHDN and CDR2 FVKESK come from the germline V gene. The CDR3 runs 17 residues. CDR3: CVSSQDVRSSGANVLTF.

The CDR3 reads CSASGGTGGPDTQYF. The chain recombines TRBV20-1 with TRBJ2-3; with no DNA, the TCRdb D assignment of TRBD1 cannot be verified. This CDR3 spans 15 amino acids. Germline CDR1 DFQATT, CDR2 SNEGSKA (reference sequence).

The V call is TRBV7-8, the J call TRBJ1-2; the TRBD1 assignment by TCRdb is unverifiable without DNA. The germline V gene has CDR1 SGHVS and CDR2 FQNEAQ. The CDR3 spans 12 residues. This CDR3 reads CASSRQGYGYTF.

The rearrangement links TRBV5-1 to TRBJ1-3; the TCRdb call, TRBD1, lacks DNA for checking. The CDR3 has 16 amino acids. Germline CDR1 and CDR2: SGHRS and YFSETQ. The CDR3 protein is CASSPAGGFSGNTIYF. The full variable domain, its missing parts supplied by reference TRBV5-1 and TRBJ1-3, is KAGVTQTPRYLIKTRGQQVTLSCSPISGHRSVSWYQQTPGQGLQFLFEYFSETQRNKGNFPGRFSGRQFSNSRSEMNVSTLELGDSALYLCASSPAGGFSGNTIYFGEGSWLTVV.

The chain uses TRBV4-3 and TRBJ2-5; TCRdb selects TRBD1, and the lack of DNA leaves this call unchecked. CDR3 size: 15 residues. Germline CDR1 is LGHNA and CDR2 is YSLEER. The CDR3 spells CASSQDWDRKETQYF.

The gene calls are TRBV3-1 and TRBJ2-5; absent DNA, TCRdb's TRBD1 call cannot be checked. Germline V gives CDR1 LGHDT, CDR2 YNNKEL (reference sequence). The CDR3 covers 16 residues. The CDR3 sequence: CASSQVPEGAKRPQYF.

This chain connects TRBV18 to TRBJ1-4; absent DNA, TCRdb's TRBD1 call cannot be checked. CDR1 and CDR2 (germline): KGHSH, LQKENI. This CDR3 comprises 15 residues. The CDR3 spells CASSPRRGSNEKLFF. The complete variable domain, with remaining parts taken from reference TRBV18 and TRBJ1-4, reads NAGVMQNPRHLVRRRGQEARLRCSPMKGHSHVYWYRQLPEEGLKFMVYLQKENIIDESGMPKERFSAEFPKEGPSILRIQQVVRGDSAAYFCASSPRRGSNEKLFFGSGTQLSVL.

The chain links TRBV5-1 to TRBJ2-2; TCRdb's assignment of TRBD1 cannot be checked, as there is no DNA. From germline, CDR1 is SGHRS and CDR2 YFSETQ. The CDR3 loop spans 16 amino acids. The CDR3 here is CASSLVVDPGTGELFF.

This chain links TRBV20-1 with TRBJ2-5; there is no DNA to check the TCRdb D call of TRBD2. CDR1 is DFQATT, CDR2 SNEGSKA, per germline (reference sequence). This CDR3 comprises 14 residues. CDR3: CSATLAGREETQYF.

The CDR3 loop is CSVVRVGELFF. J is TRBJ2-2 and V is TRBV29-1. Germline CDR1 is SQVTM and CDR2 is ANQGSEA. The CDR3 spans 11 residues.

The chain joins TRBV11-2 to TRBJ2-7; the TCRdb D gene call, TRBD1, has no DNA to confirm it. The germline V gene encodes CDR1 SGHAT and CDR2 FQNNGV. The CDR3 sequence is 16 residues long. CDR3 loop: CASSLVWGGDGNEQYF.

This chain joins TRBV5-1 and TRBJ1-2; TCRdb designates TRBD1, a call that cannot be tested without DNA. Germline V gives CDR1 SGHRS, CDR2 YFSETQ. The length of the CDR3 is 13 residues. Here the CDR3 reads CASSLAGHYGYTF.

V gene TRBV30 combines with J gene TRBJ1-5; the TRBD1 assignment by TCRdb is unverifiable without DNA. The CDR3 runs 13 residues. In germline, CDR1 is GTSNPN, CDR2 SVGIG (reference sequence). CDR3 protein: CAWSRRADQPQHF.

The chain couples TRBV7-9 to TRBJ2-7; the TCRdb call, TRBD1, lacks DNA for checking. The CDR3 contains 15 residues. CDR1 is SEHNR, CDR2 FQNEAQ, per germline (reference sequence). CDR3 in amino acids: CASSLGAQSSYEQYF. The full variable domain, with the rest looked up from reference TRBV7-9 and TRBJ2-7, is DTGVSQNPRHKITKRGQNVTFRCDPISEHNRLYWYRQTLGQGPEFLTYFQNEAQLEKSRLLSDRFSAERPKGSFSTLEIQRTEQGDSAMYLCASSLGAQSSYEQYFGPGTRLTVT.

The gene calls are TRBV29-1 and TRBJ1-2; TCRdb lists TRBD1, though no DNA is available to test this call. Per germline, CDR1 SQVTM and CDR2 ANQGSEA. The length of the CDR3 is 12 residues. The CDR3: CSVGGQIYGYTF.

This chain links TRBV12-3 or TRBV12-4 with TRBJ1-2; TCRdb names TRBD1, which stays unverified in the absence of DNA. CDR3 length equals 16 residues. CDR3 loop: CASSLAAGTGRNGYTF.

The rearrangement links TRBV10-3 to TRBJ2-3. Germline V gene sequence: CDR1 ENHRY, CDR2 SYGVKD. CDR3 length equals 14 residues. CDR3 sequence reads: CAISESNSGDTQYF.

The chain uses TRBV7-2 and TRBJ1-1; absent DNA, TCRdb's TRBD1 call cannot be checked. Germline CDR1 is SGHTA and CDR2 is FQGNSA. The CDR3 spans 15 residues. CDR3 region: CASTIQQGMNTEAFF.

The J gene is TRBJ2-4, the V gene TRBV12-3 or TRBV12-4; the D call from TCRdb, TRBD2, cannot be confirmed without DNA. This CDR3 spans 15 amino acids. CDR3 residues: CASTLGWRGKNIQYF.

V and J are TRBV14 and TRBJ2-2. Per germline, CDR1 SGHDN and CDR2 FVKESK. The CDR3 runs to 12 residues. The CDR3 sequence: CASSPYPGELFF.

J is TRBJ2-7 and V is TRBV30; the TRBD2 assignment by TCRdb is unverifiable without DNA. Germline CDR1 reads GTSNPN; CDR2 reads SVGIG (reference sequence). The CDR3 length is 15 residues. The CDR3 reads CASTGRQALSYEQYF.

The chain uses TRBV4-3 and TRBJ2-3; TCRdb indicates TRBD1, and absent DNA this call remains unverified. Germline V CDR1 and CDR2: LGHNA, YSLEER. The CDR3 totals 17 residues. The CDR3 here is CASSQDSGGVRGDTQYF.

The chain joins TRBV7-9 to TRBJ2-4. The CDR3 loop spans 14 amino acids. In germline, CDR1 is SEHNR, CDR2 FQNEAQ (reference sequence). CDR3 region: CASSPRSSRDIQYF.

V gene TRBV7-9 combines with J gene TRBJ1-1. Germline V gene lookup returns CDR1 SEHNR and CDR2 FQNEAQ (reference sequence). This CDR3 comprises 14 residues. CDR3 region: CASSHSSLNTEAFF.

CDR3 sequence reads: CASSLFLTGELFF. The gene calls are TRBV5-6 and TRBJ2-2. The CDR3 consists of 13 residues. Germline values: CDR1 SGHDT, CDR2 YYEEEE.